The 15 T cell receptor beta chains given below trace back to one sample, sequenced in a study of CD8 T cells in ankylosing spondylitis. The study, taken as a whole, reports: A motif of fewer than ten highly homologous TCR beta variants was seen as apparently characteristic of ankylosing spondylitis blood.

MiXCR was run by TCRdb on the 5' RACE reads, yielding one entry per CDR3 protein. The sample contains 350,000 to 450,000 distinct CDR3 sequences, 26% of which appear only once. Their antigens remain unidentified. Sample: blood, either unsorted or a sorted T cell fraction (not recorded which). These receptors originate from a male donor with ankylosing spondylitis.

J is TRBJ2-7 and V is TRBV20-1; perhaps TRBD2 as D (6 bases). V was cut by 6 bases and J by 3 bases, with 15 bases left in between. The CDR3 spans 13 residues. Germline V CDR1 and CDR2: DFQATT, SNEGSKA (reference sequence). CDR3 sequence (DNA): TGCAGTGCGGTCGGGAGAGAGATCTACGAGCAGTACTTC. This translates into CSAVGREIYEQYF.

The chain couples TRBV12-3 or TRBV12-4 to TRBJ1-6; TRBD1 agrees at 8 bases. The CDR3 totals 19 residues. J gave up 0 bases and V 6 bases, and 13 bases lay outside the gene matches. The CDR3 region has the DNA TGTGCCAGCAGCCGCCGCCCGGACAGGGTAAACTCCTATAATTCACCCCTCCACTTT. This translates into CASSRRPDRVNSYNSPLHF.

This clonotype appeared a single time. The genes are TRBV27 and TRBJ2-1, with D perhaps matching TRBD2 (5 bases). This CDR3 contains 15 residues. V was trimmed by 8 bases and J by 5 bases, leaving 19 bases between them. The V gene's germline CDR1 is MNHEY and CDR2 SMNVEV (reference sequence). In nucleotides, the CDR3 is TGTGCCAGCCGGACTCGCCCCTATAATCACAATGAGCAGTTCTTC. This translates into CASRTRPYNHNEQFF.

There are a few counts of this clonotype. The CDR3 bases are TGTGCCAGCAGCACCGCCGGGACAGGGGGTAATCTTAATGAGCAGTTCTTC. It encodes CASSTAGTGGNLNEQFF. The chain carries TRBV21-1 and TRBJ2-1; TRBD1, as called in the table, went unchecked against the DNA. TRBV21-1 is a known pseudogene. The CDR3 extends over 17 amino acids.

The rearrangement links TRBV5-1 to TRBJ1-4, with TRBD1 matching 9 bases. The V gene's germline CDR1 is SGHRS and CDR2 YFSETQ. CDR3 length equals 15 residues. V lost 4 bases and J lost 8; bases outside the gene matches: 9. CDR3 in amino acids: CASSGTGGASEKLFF. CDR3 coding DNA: TGCGCCAGCAGCGGTACAGGGGGCGCTTCCGAAAAACTGTTTTTT. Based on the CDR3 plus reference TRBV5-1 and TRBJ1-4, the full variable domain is KAGVTQTPRYLIKTRGQQVTLSCSPISGHRSVSWYQQTPGQGLQFLFEYFSETQRNKGNFPGRFSGRQFSNSRSEMNVSTLELGDSALYLCASSGTGGASEKLFFGSGTQLSVL.

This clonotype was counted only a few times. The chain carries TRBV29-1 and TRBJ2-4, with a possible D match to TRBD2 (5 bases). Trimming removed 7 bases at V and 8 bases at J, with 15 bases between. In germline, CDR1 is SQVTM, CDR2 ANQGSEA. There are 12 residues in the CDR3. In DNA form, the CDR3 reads TGCAGCGCCTGGGAGACGGCCGACATTCAGTACTTC. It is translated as CSAWETADIQYF.

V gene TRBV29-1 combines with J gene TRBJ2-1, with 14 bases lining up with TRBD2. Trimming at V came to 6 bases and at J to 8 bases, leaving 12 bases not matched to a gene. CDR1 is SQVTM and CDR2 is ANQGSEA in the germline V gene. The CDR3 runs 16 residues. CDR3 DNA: TGCAGCGTACGTCTCCTCGCGGGACTAGCGGGAGATGAGCAGTTCTTC. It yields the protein CSVRLLAGLAGDEQFF.

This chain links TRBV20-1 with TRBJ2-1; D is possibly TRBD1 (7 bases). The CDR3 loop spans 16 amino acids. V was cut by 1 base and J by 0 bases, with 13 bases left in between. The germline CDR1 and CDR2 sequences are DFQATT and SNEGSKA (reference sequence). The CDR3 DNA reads TGCAGTGCTAGAGGCGGGACAGCCGACTCCTACAATGAGCAGTTCTTC. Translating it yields CSARGGTADSYNEQFF.

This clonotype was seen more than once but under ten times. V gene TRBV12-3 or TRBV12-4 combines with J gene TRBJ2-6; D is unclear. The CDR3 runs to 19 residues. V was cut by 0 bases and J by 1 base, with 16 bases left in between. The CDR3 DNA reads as TGTGCCAGCAGTTTAGCGTCGGGTATAATTGGATCTGGGGCCAACGTCCTGACTTTC. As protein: CASSLASGIIGSGANVLTF.

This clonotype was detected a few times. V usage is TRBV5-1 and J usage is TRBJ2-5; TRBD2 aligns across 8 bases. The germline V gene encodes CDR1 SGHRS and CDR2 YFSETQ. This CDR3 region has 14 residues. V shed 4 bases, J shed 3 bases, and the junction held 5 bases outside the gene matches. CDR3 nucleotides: TGCGCCAGCAGCCCGGGGGGGGGCGAAGAGACCCAGTACTTC. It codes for CASSPGGGEETQYF.

The CDR3: CASSSLTLGSYGYTF. The CDR3 DNA follows: TGTGCCAGCAGCTCCCTCACGTTGGGGTCCTATGGCTACACCTTC. The J gene is TRBJ1-2, the V gene TRBV7-8, with D unresolved. Germline V lookup: CDR1 SGHVS, CDR2 FQNEAQ. Between the trimmed V and J ends, which lost 4 bases and 4 bases, there was a span of 16 bases. The CDR3 totals 15 residues.

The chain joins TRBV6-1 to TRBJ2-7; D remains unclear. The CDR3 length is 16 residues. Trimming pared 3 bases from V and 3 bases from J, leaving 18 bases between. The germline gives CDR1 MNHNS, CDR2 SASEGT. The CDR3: CASSEVGFGGHYEQYV. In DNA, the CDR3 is TGTGCCAGCAGTGAGGTGGGCTTTGGTGGGCACTACGAGCAGTACGTC.

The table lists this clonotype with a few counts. The chain's CDR3 is CSARDPGGGVVKNIQYF. The CDR3 nucleotides are TGCAGTGCTAGAGATCCCGGGGGGGGAGTGGTCAAAAACATTCAGTACTTC. The chain links TRBV20-1 to TRBJ2-4; 8 bases match TRBD2. V lost 0 bases, J lost 3 bases, and 10 bases stayed unmatched. In germline, CDR1 is DFQATT, CDR2 SNEGSKA (reference sequence). The CDR3 runs to 17 residues.

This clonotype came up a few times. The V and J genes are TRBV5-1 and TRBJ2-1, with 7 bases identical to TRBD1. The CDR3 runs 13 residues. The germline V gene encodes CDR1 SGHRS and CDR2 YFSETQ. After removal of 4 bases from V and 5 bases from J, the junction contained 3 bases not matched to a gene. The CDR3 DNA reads TGCGCCAGCAGCGACAGGGTAAACAATGAGCAGTTCTTC. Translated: CASSDRVNNEQFF.

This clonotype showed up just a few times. The CDR3 region is CASSQDVLAANTGELFF. CDR3 sequence (DNA): TGTGCCAGCAGCCAAGATGTCCTAGCGGCGAACACCGGGGAGCTGTTTTTT. The rearrangement joins TRBV3-1 to TRBJ2-2, with 7 nucleotides matching TRBD2. This CDR3 comprises 17 residues. Germline values: CDR1 LGHDT, CDR2 YNNKEL (reference sequence). With V trimmed by 0 bases and J by 0 bases, 4 bases remained unmatched.